These 20 T cell receptor beta chains were all obtained from the same sample, sequenced in a study of blood T cell repertoires in COVID-19. Clones were read by immunoSEQ multiplex PCR, and TCRdb kept only the in-frame ones, dropping some. The sample consists of 150,000 to 200,000 clones, more than 70% of them appearing once. Material for sequencing was PBMCs or T cells enriched from blood (not recorded which). The source of these receptors is a man aged 55-75 years who had recovered from COVID-19.

V usage is TRBV7-9 and J usage is TRBJ2-3; weak D call: TRBD1 (6 bases). Germline-derived CDR1 and CDR2 are SEHNR and FQNEAQ (reference sequence). The V end lost 7 bases, the J end lost 4 bases, and 18 bases lay between the germline ends. CDR3 length: 15 amino acids. Here the CDR3 DNA reads TGTGCCAGCACCCCCACAGGGCCGAACGCAGATACGCAGTATTTT. Amino acids: CASTPTGPNADTQYF.

This rearrangement joins TRBV28 to TRBJ1-1; a possible D gene is TRBD1 (6 bases). Germline CDR1 reads MDHEN; CDR2 reads SYDVKM. V lost 3 bases and J 4 bases, leaving 12 bases between the germline ends. The CDR3 is made up of 14 amino acids. CDR3: CASSLERGATEAFF. The CDR3 DNA sequence: TGTGCCAGCAGTTTGGAACGGGGGGCCACTGAAGCTTTCTTT.

This chain uses TRBV27 with TRBJ2-2; a weak D match, TRBD2 (6 bases). CDR1 and CDR2 (germline): MNHEY, SMNVEV (reference sequence). V was shortened by 3 bases and J by 7 bases, with 9 bases between the two germline ends. The length of the CDR3 is 13 residues. CDR3 amino acids: CASSFLASGELFF. The CDR3 region has the DNA TGTGCCAGCAGTTTCCTAGCGAGCGGGGAGCTGTTTTTT.

This clone was seen a handful of times. The chain is built from TRBV9 and TRBJ1-1, with D tentatively TRBD1 (5 bases). The CDR3 contains 13 residues. The V end was cut by 4 bases, the J end by 0 bases, with 7 bases between. Germline CDR1 reads SGDLS; CDR2 reads YYNGEE. CDR3 amino acids: CASSSTVNTEAFF. The CDR3 coding sequence is TGTGCCAGCAGCTCGACAGTGAACACTGAAGCTTTCTTT.

The chain carries TRBV19 and TRBJ2-2; D remains ambiguous. The ends were cut back, 7 bases at V and 0 bases at J, with 12 bases in the middle. Germline lookup yields CDR1 LNHDA and CDR2 SQIVND (reference sequence). The CDR3 sequence is 15 residues long. CDR3 amino acids: CASIVSPSNTGELFF. The CDR3 DNA sequence: TGTGCCAGTATCGTTAGCCCTTCGAACACCGGGGAGCTGTTTTTT. The full variable domain, its missing parts supplied by reference TRBV19 and TRBJ2-2, is DGGITQSPKYLFRKEGQNVTLSCEQNLNHDAMYWYRQDPGQGLRLIYYSQIVNDFQKGDIAEGYSVSREKKESFPLTVTSAQKNPTAFYLCASIVSPSNTGELFFGEGSRLTVL.

This clone was seen a handful of times. V usage is TRBV5-1 and J usage is TRBJ2-1; TRBD1 matches at 8 bases. In germline, CDR1 is SGHRS, CDR2 YFSETQ. V shed 0 bases and J 2 bases; nucleotides not matched to a gene: 1. The CDR3 contains 15 residues. In DNA form, the CDR3 reads TGCGCCAGCAGCTTGGAGGGACAGGCCTACAATGAGCAGTTCTTC. Translated: CASSLEGQAYNEQFF.

The chain employs TRBV27 and TRBJ2-5; 7 nucleotides line up with TRBD1. The V segment lost 5 bases and the J segment 7 bases; nucleotides outside the gene matches: 25. This CDR3 region has 19 residues. Germline V gene lookup returns CDR1 MNHEY and CDR2 SMNVEV (reference sequence). The CDR3 DNA sequence: TGTGCCAGCAGTCTCACCCCGCGGACGGACAGGTCCTTATATGGGACCCAGTACTTC. Its translation is CASSLTPRTDRSLYGTQYF.

This sequence joins TRBV28 and TRBJ1-2, with 8 positions matching TRBD1. The CDR3 spans 14 residues. The V gene end was trimmed by 3 bases and the J gene end by 5 bases; junction bases not matched to a gene: 5. Germline CDR1 MDHEN, CDR2 SYDVKM. The CDR3 sequence is CASSFQGAGYGYTF. The CDR3 coding sequence is TGTGCCAGCAGTTTTCAGGGGGCGGGATATGGCTACACCTTC.

The chain has TRBV7-7 and TRBJ2-2; a possible D gene is TRBD1 (6 bases). Deletions cut 5 bases from V and 6 bases from J, with 13 bases between. CDR1 is SSHAT, CDR2 FNYEAQ, per germline (reference sequence). The CDR3 is 14 residues long. The CDR3 reads CASSGLQGAGELFF. Written as DNA, the CDR3 is TGTGCCAGCAGCGGCTTACAGGGAGCCGGGGAGCTGTTTTTT.

This rearrangement joins TRBV6-1 to TRBJ2-7; D might be TRBD1 (7 bases). The CDR3 loop spans 16 amino acids. V shed 0 bases and J shed 4 bases, with 16 bases lying between them. The germline CDR1 and CDR2 sequences are MNHNS and SASEGT. The CDR3 sequence is CASSEAGGQPSYEQYF. CDR3 DNA: TGTGCCAGCAGTGAAGCGGGGGGACAGCCTAGTTACGAGCAGTACTTC.

This chain uses TRBV11-2 with TRBJ1-2; D is unresolved. Germline CDR1 SGHAT, CDR2 FQNNGV. The length of the CDR3 is 12 residues. Deletions cut 5 bases from V and 5 bases from J, with 9 bases between. The CDR3 here is CASSPEGYGYTF. CDR3 DNA sequence: TGTGCCAGCAGCCCGGAGGGTTATGGCTACACCTTC.

This chain joins TRBV15 and TRBJ1-5; TRBD1 might be the D (5 bases). This CDR3 comprises 14 residues. Germline CDR1 reads LNHNV; CDR2 reads YYDKDF (reference sequence). V lost 7 bases, J lost 5 bases, and 15 bases lay in between. CDR3 DNA: TGTGCCACCAACCTCGGGGGGTCTGATCAGCCCCAGCATTTT. Translation gives CATNLGGSDQPQHF.

This chain joins TRBV29-1 and TRBJ1-2, with TRBD1 matching over 8 bases. Per the germline V gene, CDR1 is SQVTM and CDR2 is ANQGSEA. The J segment lost 0 bases and the V segment lost 6 bases, leaving 3 bases of the junction unmatched. This CDR3 comprises 13 residues. The CDR3 sequence is CSVGTGSNYGYTF. The CDR3 region has the DNA TGCAGCGTCGGGACAGGCTCTAACTATGGCTACACCTTC.

V is TRBV28 and J is TRBJ2-1; tentatively, D is TRBD2 (5 bases). Trimming removed 3 bases at V and 1 base at J, with 10 bases between. The CDR3 runs to 15 residues. Germline V CDR1 and CDR2: MDHEN, SYDVKM. The DNA for the CDR3 is TGTGCCAGCAGTTTTAGTGGGAGATCCTACAATGAGCAGTTCTTC. Its protein is CASSFSGRSYNEQFF.

The chain recombines TRBV3-1 (or the pseudogene TRBV3-2) with TRBJ1-2; TRBD1 agrees at 9 bases. Germline CDR1 and CDR2: LGHDT and YNNKEL (reference sequence). The CDR3 totals 14 residues. The trim removed 5 bases at V and 6 bases at J, leaving 7 bases unmatched. The CDR3 here is CASSDRDRENGYTF. CDR3 in DNA: TGTGCCAGCAGCGATAGGGACAGGGAGAATGGCTACACCTTC.

The chain employs TRBV19 and TRBJ1-2, with unresolved D. V lost 5 bases and J 8 bases, leaving 15 bases between the germline ends. The CDR3 is 13 amino acids. Looked up from germline, CDR1 is LNHDA and CDR2 is SQIVND (reference sequence). The DNA for the CDR3 is TGTGCCAGTAGTTTGGACGGTCGGGAGGGCTACACCTTC. Translating gives CASSLDGREGYTF. Supplemented by reference TRBV19 and TRBJ1-2, the full variable domain reads DGGITQSPKYLFRKEGQNVTLSCEQNLNHDAMYWYRQDPGQGLRLIYYSQIVNDFQKGDIAEGYSVSREKKESFPLTVTSAQKNPTAFYLCASSLDGREGYTFGSGTRLTVV.

The chain combines TRBV5-1 with TRBJ2-7, with 10 bases fitting TRBD1. The J segment lost 3 bases and the V segment lost 3 bases, leaving 6 bases of the junction unmatched. The CDR3 contains 15 residues. Germline V gene sequence: CDR1 SGHRS, CDR2 YFSETQ. The CDR3 region has the DNA TGCGCCAGCAGCTGGACGACAGGGGGCAACTACGAGCAGTACTTC. This gives the protein CASSWTTGGNYEQYF.

This clone was picked up a small number of times. Other nucleotide sequences in the sample specify the same CDR3. The chain combines TRBV5-1 with TRBJ1-2, with no clear D. Trimming stripped 0 bases from V and 4 bases from J, with 4 bases between. The germline CDR1 and CDR2 sequences are SGHRS and YFSETQ. The CDR3 spans 12 residues. CDR3: CASSLDSYGYTF. The CDR3 nucleotides read TGCGCCAGCAGCTTGGACAGCTATGGCTACACCTTC.

Comment on this clone: One junction end disagrees with the germline gene, perhaps due to a read error. DNA of the CDR3: TGTGCCAGCAGCTTAGGCCTTAGCGGGAGGTACATTGAGCAGTTCTTC. Amino acid sequence: CASSLGLSGRYIEQFF. V usage is TRBV11-2 and J usage is TRBJ2-1, with 10 bases matching TRBD2. Germline V lookup: CDR1 SGHAT, CDR2 FQNNGV. The CDR3 has 16 residues.

This sequence joins TRBV5-1 and TRBJ2-5, with D unresolved. Trimming removed 3 bases at V and 5 bases at J, with 14 bases between. CDR3 length equals 14 residues. Germline V lookup: CDR1 SGHRS, CDR2 YFSETQ. CDR3 residues: CASSYDKPVETQYF. The CDR3 DNA reads TGCGCCAGCAGCTACGATAAACCGGTGGAGACCCAGTACTTC.